These T cell receptor beta chains were read from a single sample in a study of blood T cell repertoires in COVID-19. Libraries were prepared by immunoSEQ multiplex PCR; TCRdb keeps only in-frame clonotypes and omits some of them. Among about 97,000 clones listed, less than 85% were seen once. What was sequenced was peripheral blood. These receptors were taken from a woman aged 70-85 years with active or convalescent COVID-19. The CDR3 runs from the conserved cysteine through the conserved F or W. D genes are given only for firm matches.

TRBD1	TRBV19	TRBJ2-1	CASRGQVFSSYNEQFF
-	TRBV28	TRBJ1-1	CASSLDSKTEAFF
TRBD1	TRBV19	TRBJ2-3	CASSWGQGVTDTQYF
-	TRBV12-3/TRBV12-4	TRBJ1-2	CASSLNSPYGYTF
TRBD2	TRBV7-8	TRBJ2-3	CASSFWRGEVSDTQYF
-	TRBV7-2	TRBJ2-5	CASSFQGWETQYF
TRBD2	TRBV7-6	TRBJ2-7	CASSPGQREGYEQYF
TRBD2	TRBV9	TRBJ2-2	CASSVAVWSGGASGELFF
-	TRBV6-5	TRBJ1-1	CASSYGGAGTEAFF
-	TRBV28	TRBJ1-4	CASSPLDRLNEKLFF
TRBD2	TRBV15	TRBJ2-7	CATSRDSGRAIEQYF
-	TRBV5-1	TRBJ2-2	CASSLVLAGMPGELFF
-	TRBV23-1	TRBJ1-5	CASSHSILPGGPTHRPQHF
TRBD1	TRBV7-8	TRBJ1-2	CASRATGTGYGYTF
-	TRBV24-1	TRBJ1-2	CATSDPGQYGYTF
-	TRBV7-8	TRBJ2-2	CASSLGGFSGNTGELFF
TRBD2	TRBV2	TRBJ2-3	CASSELLAGGLSTDTQYF
-	TRBV15	TRBJ1-2	CATSRDSQGSYGYTF
TRBD2	TRBV5-1	TRBJ2-1	CASSFPFGRAAFGAEQFF
-	TRBV7-8	TRBJ1-2	CASMQRRGSGYGYTF
TRBD1	TRBV7-6	TRBJ2-7	CASSLGTGPYEQYF
TRBD2	TRBV7-6	TRBJ2-1	CASSLRASGRAVSYNEQFF
TRBD1	TRBV7-2	TRBJ1-3	CASSPGGQGVSGNTIYF
-	TRBV7-9	TRBJ2-5	CASSPLGGTVGQKETQYF
-	TRBV6-5	TRBJ1-6	CASSYDSYNSPLHF
-	TRBV11-2	TRBJ1-5	CASSLGQNQPQHF
TRBD2	TRBV15	TRBJ2-1	CATSRAGGAYNEQFF
TRBD2	TRBV9	TRBJ2-3	CASGDYTDTQYF
-	TRBV19	TRBJ1-4	CASMYRSLPNEKLFF